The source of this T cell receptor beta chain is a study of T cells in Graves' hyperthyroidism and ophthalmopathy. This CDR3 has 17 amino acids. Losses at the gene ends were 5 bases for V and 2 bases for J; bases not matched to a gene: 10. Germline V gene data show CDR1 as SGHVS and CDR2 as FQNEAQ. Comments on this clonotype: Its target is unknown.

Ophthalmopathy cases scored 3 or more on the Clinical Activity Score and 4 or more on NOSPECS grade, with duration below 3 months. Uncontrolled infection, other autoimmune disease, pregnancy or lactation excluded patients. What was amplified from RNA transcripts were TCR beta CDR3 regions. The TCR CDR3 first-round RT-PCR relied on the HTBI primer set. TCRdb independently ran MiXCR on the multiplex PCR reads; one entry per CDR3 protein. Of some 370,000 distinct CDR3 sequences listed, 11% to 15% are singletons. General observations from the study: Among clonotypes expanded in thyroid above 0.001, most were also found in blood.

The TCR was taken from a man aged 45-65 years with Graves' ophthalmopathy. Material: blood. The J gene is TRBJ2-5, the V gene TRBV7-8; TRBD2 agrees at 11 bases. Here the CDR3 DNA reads TGTGCCAGCAGCCACAGGAGACTAGCGGGACCGCAAGAGACCCAGTACTTC. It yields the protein CASSHRRLAGPQETQYF.